The T cell receptor beta chain described here comes from a study of blood T cell repertoires in COVID-19. From germline, CDR1 is SGHTA and CDR2 FQGNSA. V shed 8 bases and J 5 bases; nucleotides not matched to a gene: 5. The CDR3 sequence is 13 residues long. How the authors handled the data: The assay estimated nucleated cells by amplifying reference gene primers. TCRdb's copy holds only in-frame clones and misses some; the assay was immunoSEQ multiplex PCR. V and J calls and clone size are as listed in that table; D and trimming were resolved from the DNA. The sample yields tens of thousands of clones, 80% seen once.

This chain connects TRBV7-2 to TRBJ1-2; TRBD1 agrees at 10 bases. The TCR comes from a man between 65 and 85 years old with acute or convalescent COVID-19. The sequencing input was peripheral blood. This CDR3 is CASGTGVVYGYTF. As DNA, the CDR3 is TGTGCCAGCGGGACAGGGGTAGTTTATGGCTACACCTTC.